These T cell receptor beta chains were read from a single sample in a study of CD8 T cells in Susac syndrome. From the immunoSEQ multiplex PCR reads, TCRdb called clonotypes with MiXCR, one entry per CDR3 protein. The table includes roughly 330,000 distinct CDR3 sequences, about 90% detected once. The sequenced sample consisted of CD4+ T cells from PBMCs. The origin of the receptors is a human donor with multiple sclerosis. The CDR3 runs from the conserved cysteine through the conserved F or W. The order of the fields is V gene, clone size, CDR3 length, D gene, J gene, CDR3 protein, CDR3 DNA. A D gene is named only where the DNA matches it firmly. Not every row has a clone size; where given, it reads once, few, many or a size class.

TRBV9	.	13	.	TRBJ1-1	CASSASGQTEAFF	TGTGCCAGCAGCGCCTCAGGGCAAACTGAAGCTTTCTTT
TRBV12-3/TRBV12-4	.	13	.	TRBJ1-1	CASSLRQGAEAFF	TGTGCCAGCAGTCTACGACAAGGGGCTGAAGCTTTCTTT
TRBV11-3	.	13	.	TRBJ2-5	CASSSGPRETQYF	TGTGCCAGCAGCTCAGGACCCCGCGAGACCCAGTACTTC
TRBV19	.	13	.	TRBJ2-5	CASSIDRRETQYF	TGTGCCAGTAGTATTGACAGGAGGGAGACCCAGTACTTC
TRBV19	.	14	.	TRBJ2-2	CATTGTLNTGELFF	TGTGCCACCACCGGGACACTGAACACCGGGGAGCTGTTTTTT
TRBV10-3	.	15	.	TRBJ2-7	CAISDSGATRHEQYF	TGTGCCATCAGTGACTCTGGGGCGACAAGGCACGAGCAGTACTTC
TRBV3-1	.	15	.	TRBJ2-1	CASSQAGGYWYEQFF	TGTGCCAGCAGCCAAGCGGGGGGCTATTGGTATGAGCAGTTCTTC
TRBV6-2/TRBV6-3	.	16	TRBD2	TRBJ2-3	CASRTGTSGILDTQYF	TGTGCCAGCAGGACGGGGACTAGCGGGATTCTGGATACGCAGTATTTT
TRBV7-9	.	14	.	TRBJ2-7	CASSADSPPYEQYF	TGTGCCAGCAGCGCTGACAGTCCTCCCTACGAGCAGTACTTC
TRBV20-1	.	16	TRBD2	TRBJ2-1	CSASYNGLAGADEQFF	TGCAGTGCTAGCTATAACGGACTAGCGGGAGCTGATGAGCAGTTCTTC
TRBV9	.	17	TRBD2	TRBJ2-5	CASSPPPSGSYQETQYF	TGTGCCAGCAGCCCCCCTCCTAGCGGGAGTTACCAAGAGACCCAGTACTTC
TRBV9	.	14	.	TRBJ2-1	CASSASSSYNEQFF	TGTGCCAGCAGCGCGTCAAGCTCCTACAATGAGCAGTTCTTC
TRBV11-1	.	15	.	TRBJ2-2	CASSLAVATAGELFF	TGTGCCAGCAGCTTAGCGGTAGCGACGGCCGGGGAGCTGTTTTTT
TRBV6-5	.	16	.	TRBJ1-4	CASSYGSTRAEEKLFF	TGTGCCAGCAGTTACGGTAGTACGAGGGCGGAGGAAAAACTGTTTTTT
TRBV12-3/TRBV12-4	.	13	.	TRBJ1-1	CASSFSIHTEAFF	TGTGCCAGCAGTTTTTCCATACACACTGAAGCTTTCTTT
TRBV2	.	15	.	TRBJ1-1	CASKREAGSGTEAFF	TGTGCCAGCAAAAGAGAGGCAGGGAGTGGCACTGAAGCTTTCTTT
TRBV30	.	15	.	TRBJ2-3	CAWSVRRQSTDTQYF	TGTGCCTGGAGTGTACGGAGACAGTCCACAGATACGCAGTATTTT
TRBV7-9	.	16	TRBD1	TRBJ1-1	CASRGGQGAPNTEAFF	TGTGCCAGCAGAGGCGGACAGGGGGCCCCGAACACTGAAGCTTTCTTT
TRBV12-3/TRBV12-4	.	14	.	TRBJ2-5	CASSFGGRWETQYF	TGTGCCAGCAGTTTCGGGGGGCGGTGGGAGACCCAGTACTTC
TRBV20-1	.	11	.	TRBJ2-5	CSARALETQYF	TGCAGTGCTAGAGCCCTAGAGACCCAGTACTTC
TRBV5-1	.	14	.	TRBJ1-1	CASSSRTRNTEAFF	TGCGCCAGCAGCTCCCGGACCCGAAACACTGAAGCTTTCTTT
TRBV18	.	14	.	TRBJ2-5	CASSPSRRGETQYF	TGTGCCAGCTCACCCTCCCGACGAGGGGAGACCCAGTACTTC
TRBV7-9	.	14	.	TRBJ2-3	CASSQTGVADTQYF	TGTGCCAGCAGCCAGACAGGAGTTGCAGATACGCAGTATTTT
TRBV7-2	.	17	TRBD2	TRBJ2-3	CASSLFPSGRVADTQYF	TGTGCCAGCAGCTTATTCCCTAGCGGGAGGGTTGCAGATACGCAGTATTTT
TRBV20-1	.	16	TRBD2	TRBJ2-3	CSARRPSGEGTDTQYF	TGCAGTGCACGCCGACCTAGCGGAGAAGGCACAGATACGCAGTATTTT
TRBV20-1	.	14	.	TRBJ2-3	CSARDRDPTDTQYF	TGCAGTGCTAGAGACCGGGACCCGACAGATACGCAGTATTTT
TRBV10-2	.	15	TRBD1	TRBJ2-2	CASSGRDRGTGELFF	TGCGCCAGCAGTGGCCGGGACAGGGGTACCGGGGAGCTGTTTTTT
TRBV6-2/TRBV6-3	.	17	.	TRBJ2-6	CASTEARQSSGANVLTF	TGTGCCAGCACGGAGGCCAGACAAAGCTCTGGGGCCAACGTCCTGACTTTC
TRBV30	few	16	TRBD2	TRBJ2-7	CARDPVAGGPSIGQYF	TGTGCCCGGGACCCCGTAGCGGGAGGCCCCTCGATTGGGCAGTACTTC
TRBV19	.	16	.	TRBJ2-6	CASSPRQAAGANVLTF	TGTGCCAGTAGTCCTAGACAGGCCGCTGGGGCCAACGTCCTGACTTTC
TRBV5-6	.	20	TRBD1	TRBJ2-5	CASAMRLTGVRANRQETQYF	TGTGCCAGCGCCATGCGCCTGACAGGGGTCAGGGCAAATCGACAAGAGACCCAGTACTTC
TRBV6-1	.	12	TRBD1	TRBJ2-1	CASRGDSNEQFF	TGTGCCAGCAGGGGGGACAGCAATGAGCAGTTCTTC
TRBV15	.	18	.	TRBJ2-4	CATSRSIIGKGVENIQYF	TGTGCCACCAGCAGATCCATCATTGGGAAGGGAGTTGAAAACATTCAGTACTTC
TRBV12-3/TRBV12-4	once	12	TRBD1	TRBJ2-7	CASSDRDSEQYF	TGTGCCAGCAGCGACAGGGATAGCGAGCAGTACTTC
TRBV2	.	15	TRBD1	TRBJ2-3	CAVGGDRGFTDTQYF	TGTGCGGTGGGGGGGGACAGGGGATTCACAGATACGCAGTATTTT
TRBV5-1	.	15	.	TRBJ1-1	CASSQAGKGNTEAFF	TGCGCCAGCAGCCAGGCGGGCAAGGGGAACACTGAAGCTTTCTTT
TRBV3-1	.	14	.	TRBJ1-1	CASSQGARGTEAFF	TGTGCCAGCAGCCAAGGCGCGCGGGGCACTGAAGCTTTCTTT
TRBV7-8	.	15	TRBD2	TRBJ2-2	CASSPGGAYTGELFF	TGTGCCAGCAGCCCCGGGGGGGCTTACACCGGGGAGCTGTTTTTT
TRBV18	.	16	.	TRBJ2-3	CASSPTGIFSTDTQYF	TGTGCCAGCTCACCAACAGGGATCTTCAGCACAGATACGCAGTATTTT
TRBV6-5	.	13	TRBD2	TRBJ2-7	CASSPPGGYEQYF	TGTGCCAGCTCACCACCGGGAGGATACGAGCAGTACTTC
TRBV5-1	.	16	.	TRBJ2-5	CASSLGAGTYQETQYF	TGCGCCAGCAGCTTGGGGGCAGGCACCTACCAAGAGACCCAGTACTTC
TRBV5-1	.	16	.	TRBJ1-1	CASSPGTVLRNTEAFF	TGCGCCAGCAGCCCCGGGACGGTCTTGAGGAACACTGAAGCTTTCTTT
TRBV12-3/TRBV12-4	.	11	.	TRBJ2-5	CASSLQWAQYF	TGTGCCAGCAGTTTACAGTGGGCCCAGTACTTC
TRBV6-6	.	13	TRBD2	TRBJ2-7	CASSPGLVSEQYF	TGTGCCAGCAGTCCGGGACTAGTTAGCGAGCAGTACTTC
TRBV29-1	.	11	.	TRBJ2-5	CSVQVQEAQYF	TGCAGCGTACAAGTACAAGAGGCCCAGTACTTC
TRBV2	.	17	TRBD1	TRBJ2-2	CASTAQGARVYTGELFF	TGTGCCAGCACTGCTCAGGGGGCGCGGGTTTACACCGGGGAGCTGTTTTTT
TRBV7-2	once	13	.	TRBJ1-2	CASSAFRDYGYTF	TGTGCCAGCAGCGCTTTCCGGGACTATGGCTACACCTTC
TRBV6-5	.	20	TRBD2	TRBJ2-1	CASSYGFFSGGPTRYNEQFF	TGTGCCAGCAGTTACGGGTTTTTTAGCGGGGGGCCAACCCGCTACAATGAGCAGTTCTTC
TRBV7-2	.	15	.	TRBJ2-3	CASSPWVSTTDTQYF	TGTGCCAGCAGCCCCTGGGTCAGCACCACAGATACGCAGTATTTT